What follows is one T cell receptor (beta chain) and its context. Its cognate antigen is unknown. Between the trimmed V and J ends, which lost 7 bases and 0 bases, there was a span of 13 bases. Germline V gene data show CDR1 as LNHDA and CDR2 as SQIVND (reference sequence). This CDR3 has 16 amino acids. This sample is part of a study of OX40 agonist ivuxolimab in advanced cancers. Findings of the study overall: Fewer expanded clones were found on average in CD4+ than in CD8+ T cells.

The data were produced by immunoSEQ multiplex PCR, yet TCRdb's version contains in-frame clones alone and is incomplete. The table records roughly 38,000 clones, approximately 80% of them present only once. The sequencing used CD4+ or CD8+ T cells sorted from blood, collected in a trial of the OX40 agonist ivuxolimab. The chain links TRBV19 to TRBJ2-6; D might be TRBD1 (6 bases). This TCR was recovered from an adult with an advanced solid tumor such as melanoma, head and neck, liver or kidney cancer. DNA of the CDR3: TGTGCCAGTACCCCCGGACAGAGCTCTGGGGCCAACGTCCTGACTTTC. Translation: CASTPGQSSGANVLTF. Looking up the rest from reference TRBV19 and TRBJ2-6 gives the full variable domain: DGGITQSPKYLFRKEGQNVTLSCEQNLNHDAMYWYRQDPGQGLRLIYYSQIVNDFQKGDIAEGYSVSREKKESFPLTVTSAQKNPTAFYLCASTPGQSSGANVLTFGAGSRLTVL.